What follows describes a single T cell receptor (beta chain). This clone's antigen is unknown. Base-call qualities are not available, and no considerably larger clone is one nucleotide away. TCRbeta CDR3 regions were amplified from genomic DNA using the immunoSEQ Assay, a bias-controlled multiplex PCR. The published analysis was carried out like this. Within the assay, amplification of reference gene primers was used to estimate how many nucleated cells each sample contained. Sequence reads were collapsed and filtered to measure the absolute abundance of every unique TCRbeta CDR3 rearrangement. Productive Simpson clonality was computed per sample as the square root of Simpson's diversity index over productive rearrangements. TCRdb limited this immuneACCESS table to in-frame rearrangements with V and J called. A share of clones is missing; checked studies link under half to unresolved V genes, and the rest is unexplained. Clone size and the V and J calls come from that table; the DNA yielded D and trimming. A total of over 100,000 clones appear in this sample, roughly 85% of them only once. About 20% of the sample lies in the top ten.

There are 14 amino acids in the CDR3, from cysteine to phenylalanine inclusive. Left in the record is the CDR3 DNA by itself, 42 bases read in frame from the first base. The germline V gene (reference sequence) supplies CDR1 SEHNR and CDR2 FQNEAQ. V is cut by 5 bases and J by 1 base, and the space between the germline ends is 9 bases. This entry is derived from a study of blood T cell repertoires in COVID-19 (dated by TCRdb to 2019 to 2021). For the wider study: Samples from collaborators originated in the United States, Italy and Spain and spanned both the acute and convalescent phases of COVID-19. The material from the prospective study consisted of cDNA or gDNA derived from T cells, B-cell-depleted T cells, or PBMCs. Deeply sampled blood TCRbeta repertoires from subjects exposed to, actively infected with, or recovered from COVID-19 were included in the dataset. The repertoires were released in a freely available public database meant as a resource for research on the immune response to SARS-CoV-2. The samples were drawn from two sources: the first 160 participants of the ongoing ImmuneRACE study, and 1,254 subjects contributed by 6 global collaborators. A de-identified subject ID, COVID-19 status, age in years and sex were almost always included in the sample metadata. Where available, HLA class I and class II types were taken from metadata supplied by the sample provider and were not determined by assay-based typing.

Overall results and qualifications from the work: How much clinical and demographic metadata was included differed by source and by participant, and the metadata was provided uncurated.

Whole blood was collected in K2EDTA tubes by collaborating institutions according to the institutions' own protocols. For TCRbeta analysis, collaborators shipped samples as frozen whole blood, isolated PBMCs, or DNA extracted from either of those sample types. Material for sequencing was peripheral blood. This receptor was identified in an older woman with acute or convalescent COVID-19. The chain was built from TRBV7-9 and TRBJ2-1, and the D gene may be TRBD1, 5 bases matching. The DNA reads TGTGCCAGCAGCGGCCAGGGTTCCTACAATGAGCAGTTCTTC. The encoded protein is CASSGQGSYNEQFF.